The 20 T cell receptor beta chains in this list originate from one sample, sequenced in a study of sequential checkpoint blockade in melanoma. Here immunoSEQ multiplex PCR was the method, and the copy in TCRdb shows in-frame clones only, minus some. The table records about 22,000 clones, approximately 68% of them present only once. As to treatment: randomized to nivolumab then ipilimumab (arm A) or the reverse (arm B). The source was CD8+ T cells sorted from blood (inferred from file names), collected from a patient given nivolumab and ipilimumab in sequence. Receptors originate from a human donor with melanoma.

The V call is TRBV9, the J call TRBJ2-1; tentative D call: TRBD2 (5 bases). Germline V gives CDR1 SGDLS, CDR2 YYNGEE. The CDR3 covers 13 residues. Trimming took off 0 bases at V and 9 bases at J, with 10 bases between the two ends. The CDR3 nucleotides read TGTGCCAGCAGCGTAGAACTAGAGACTGAGCAGTTCTTC. Its translation: CASSVELETEQFF.

Only one count was recorded for this clone. The V gene is TRBV19, the J gene TRBJ2-1; D might be TRBD1 (6 bases). Trimming stripped 9 bases from V and 3 bases from J, with 18 bases between. Looked up from germline, CDR1 is LNHDA and CDR2 is SQIVND (reference sequence). The CDR3 runs to 15 residues. The CDR3 coding sequence is TGTGCCAGCGAACCTACCCAGGGGAACTACAATGAGCAGTTCTTC. Its translation: CASEPTQGNYNEQFF.

The chain links TRBV9 to TRBJ2-5, with TRBD1 matching over 9 bases. The length of the CDR3 is 16 residues. Germline V CDR1 and CDR2: SGDLS, YYNGEE. The junction had 10 bases not matched to a gene; V was cut back by 1 base and J by 6 bases. CDR3 DNA: TGTGCCAGCAGCGTAACCCCGGGACAGGGTTTGCAGACCCAGTACTTC. Protein sequence: CASSVTPGQGLQTQYF. Looking up the rest from reference TRBV9 and TRBJ2-5 gives the full variable domain: DSGVTQTPKHLITATGQRVTLRCSPRSGDLSVYWYQQSLDQGLQFLIQYYNGEERAKGNILERFSAQQFPDLHSELNLSSLELGDSALYFCASSVTPGQGLQTQYFGPGTRLLVL.

This clone has a handful of counts. The chain joins TRBV7-9 to TRBJ2-6; the match to TRBD2 covers 7 bases. Germline V gene lookup returns CDR1 SEHNR and CDR2 FQNEAQ (reference sequence). With V trimmed by 7 bases and J by 0 bases, 12 bases remained unmatched. The CDR3 length is 18 residues. The CDR3 sequence is CASIMWEGGSSGANVLTF. The CDR3, as DNA: TGTGCCAGCATCATGTGGGAGGGAGGTAGCTCTGGGGCCAACGTCCTGACTTTC.

This clone was seen a few times. The V gene is TRBV4-3, the J gene TRBJ1-1, with D uncertain. The length of the CDR3 is 16 residues. Trimming left V 0 bases short and J 0 bases short, with 11 bases between. Germline CDR1 is LGHNA and CDR2 is YSLEER. CDR3 amino acids: CASSQDRTGMNTEAFF. In nucleotides, the CDR3 is TGCGCCAGCAGCCAAGACCGGACGGGGATGAACACTGAAGCTTTCTTT.

The sample holds a few counts of this clone. V usage is TRBV7-9 and J usage is TRBJ2-7; 9 bases are a match to TRBD1. The germline gives CDR1 SEHNR, CDR2 FQNEAQ (reference sequence). The CDR3 has 14 amino acids. Trimming removed 4 bases from V and 5 bases from J; junction bases left unmatched: 6. As DNA, the CDR3 is TGTGCCAGCAGCTCCCGGGACAGGGTCCACGAGCAGTACTTC. Translating it yields CASSSRDRVHEQYF.

This chain joins TRBV7-9 and TRBJ2-4; a possible D gene is TRBD2 (5 bases). V shed 5 bases and J shed 5 bases, with 10 bases lying between them. Germline assignment: CDR1 SEHNR and CDR2 FQNEAQ (reference sequence). This CDR3 region has 13 residues. CDR3 nucleotides: TGTGCCAGCAGCAACGTCGGGGAAAACATTCAGTACTTC. Translation: CASSNVGENIQYF.

On this clone: Only one base separates this from a far larger clonotype, so it likely reflects a read error. The chain recombines TRBV5-1 with TRBJ2-7; possibly TRBD1 for D (6 bases). Germline lookup yields CDR1 SGHRS and CDR2 YFSETQ. The V and J ends lost 4 bases and 5 bases respectively, with 25 bases between them. The CDR3 covers 17 residues. CDR3 residues: CASSPAPPGHEDHEQYF. The CDR3 nucleotides read TGCGCCAGCAGCCCCGCACCCCCGGGACACGAGGACCACGAGCAGTACTTC.

The rearrangement links TRBV6-6 to TRBJ2-1; tentative D call: TRBD1 (5 bases). V was cut by 6 bases and J by 9 bases, with 18 bases left in between. In germline, CDR1 is MNHNY, CDR2 SVGAGI (reference sequence). The CDR3 extends over 14 amino acids. This CDR3 is CASRWTKGAVEQFF. The DNA for the CDR3 is TGTGCCAGCAGATGGACCAAAGGGGCGGTTGAGCAGTTCTTC.

This chain links TRBV27 with TRBJ1-5; D unresolved. Germline CDR1 reads MNHEY; CDR2 reads SMNVEV (reference sequence). Trimming pared 2 bases from V and 0 bases from J, leaving 8 bases between. This CDR3 has 15 residues. The CDR3 DNA follows: TGTGCCAGCAGTTTACGCGGAAATAGCAATCAGCCCCAGCATTTT. Protein sequence: CASSLRGNSNQPQHF.

This clone was seen only a few times. The chain recombines TRBV4-1 with TRBJ1-1; D unclear. V was trimmed by 4 bases and J by 8 bases, leaving 8 bases between them. The CDR3 is 11 residues long. The germline CDR1 and CDR2 sequences are MGHRA and YSYEKL. The CDR3 is CASSRAHEAFF. DNA for the CDR3: TGCGCCAGCAGCCGCGCTCACGAAGCTTTCTTT.

The chain links TRBV7-3 to TRBJ2-1; 9 bases are shared with TRBD2. Germline assignment: CDR1 SGHTA and CDR2 FQGTGA. V gave up 3 bases and J gave up 8 bases; unmatched junction bases: 5. This CDR3 region has 14 residues. CDR3 residues: CASSLAGGLDEQFF. The CDR3 DNA reads TGTGCCAGCAGCTTGGCGGGGGGGCTTGATGAGCAGTTCTTC.

The chain combines TRBV9 with TRBJ2-1, with D unclear. The CDR3 length is 13 residues. V was pared by 3 bases and J by 13 bases, with 17 bases between. Germline V gives CDR1 SGDLS, CDR2 YYNGEE. The CDR3 reads CASSAPLSIVQFF. In DNA, the CDR3 is TGTGCCAGCAGCGCCCCTCTCAGTATCGTCCAGTTCTTC.

The chain combines TRBV5-6 with TRBJ1-6; weak D call: TRBD1 (6 bases). The CDR3 extends over 12 amino acids. Germline CDR1 is SGHDT and CDR2 is YYEEEE. V shed 4 bases and J shed 9 bases, with 8 bases lying between them. The CDR3 protein is CASSPRGSPLHF. CDR3 in DNA: TGTGCCAGCAGCCCCAGGGGTTCACCCCTCCACTTT.

The chain combines TRBV19 with TRBJ2-3; 14 bases fit TRBD2. The junction had 2 bases not matched to a gene; V was cut back by 6 bases and J by 3 bases. The V gene's germline CDR1 is LNHDA and CDR2 SQIVND (reference sequence). The CDR3 is 15 amino acids. In nucleotides, the CDR3 is TGTGCCAGTAGGGGACTAGCGGGGGAGACAGATACGCAGTATTTT. This codes for CASRGLAGETDTQYF.

The chain employs TRBV11-2 and TRBJ2-1, with 7 bases that match TRBD1. The CDR3 is 12 amino acids. Germline V gene lookup returns CDR1 SGHAT and CDR2 FQNNGV. V shed 6 bases, J shed 6 bases, and the junction held 2 bases outside the gene matches. CDR3 nucleotide sequence: TGTGCCAGCAGACACAGGGGCAATGAGCAGTTCTTC. Translated, it gives CASRHRGNEQFF.

J is TRBJ2-6 and V is TRBV7-9, with D possibly TRBD2 on 5 matching bases. The CDR3 extends over 15 amino acids. V lost 6 bases, J lost 3 bases, and 12 bases lay in between. Germline V lookup: CDR1 SEHNR, CDR2 FQNEAQ (reference sequence). CDR3 sequence: CASSYAEDGANVLTF. CDR3 in DNA: TGTGCCAGCAGTTACGCGGAGGATGGGGCCAACGTCCTGACTTTC. Combining the CDR3 with reference TRBV7-9 and TRBJ2-6 gives the whole variable domain DTGVSQNPRHKITKRGQNVTFRCDPISEHNRLYWYRQTLGQGPEFLTYFQNEAQLEKSRLLSDRFSAERPKGSFSTLEIQRTEQGDSAMYLCASSYAEDGANVLTFGAGSRLTVL.

This clone is a singleton in its sample. The V gene is TRBV9, the J gene TRBJ2-3; 7 bases match TRBD2. Losses at the gene ends were 3 bases for V and 4 bases for J; bases not matched to a gene: 14. The germline gives CDR1 SGDLS, CDR2 YYNGEE. This CDR3 spans 17 amino acids. The CDR3 loop is CASSARWGGSSADTQYF. As DNA, the CDR3 is TGTGCCAGCAGCGCTAGGTGGGGGGGTAGTAGTGCAGATACGCAGTATTTT.

This clone was counted a few times. The chain joins TRBV16 to TRBJ2-1; 10 nucleotides agree with TRBD1. The trim removed 4 bases at V and 6 bases at J, leaving 6 bases unmatched. The CDR3 runs to 15 residues. Germline V gene sequence: CDR1 KGHSY, CDR2 FQNENV. Written as DNA, the CDR3 is TGTGCCAGCAGCCCCCGGACAGGGGGAGGCAATGAGCAGTTCTTC. Residues: CASSPRTGGGNEQFF. The whole variable domain, remainder taken from reference TRBV16 and TRBJ2-1, is GEEVAQTPKHLVRGEGQKAKLYCAPIKGHSYVFWYQQVLKNEFKFLISFQNENVFDETGMPKERFSAKCLPNSPCSLEIQATKLEDSAVYFCASSPRTGGGNEQFFGPGTRLTVL.

Only a few counts were recorded for this clone. The CDR3 DNA sequence: TGTGCCAGCAGCGTTTTTCGACTAGCGGGGTCTGGTACGCAGTATTTT. Protein product: CASSVFRLAGSGTQYF. This rearrangement joins TRBV9 to TRBJ2-3; TRBD2 agrees at 11 bases. Germline CDR1 and CDR2: SGDLS and YYNGEE. V gave up 2 bases and J gave up 8 bases; unmatched junction bases: 10. This CDR3 region has 16 residues.